Following are 5 T cell receptor beta chains from one sample sequenced in a study of T-cell memory formation after mild COVID-19. TCRdb reprocessed the 5' RACE reads via MiXCR and lists one record per CDR3 protein. Here the sample spans under 450,000 distinct CDR3 sequences, approximately 14% being singletons. Sequencing was carried out using PBMCs or a T cell subset sorted from them (not recorded which). The receptors stem from a man between 18 and 35 years old who had mild COVID-19 (a few samples of this study predate the infection). Cell type and time point are not known.

This clonotype appeared a single time. The rearrangement joins TRBV5-1 to TRBJ2-1; D uncertain. V was trimmed by 1 base and J by 2 bases, leaving 10 bases between them. CDR3 length: 15 amino acids. Germline loops: CDR1 SGHRS, CDR2 YFSETQ. The CDR3 bases are TGCGCCAGCAGCTTGAGTCCCTCCCCCTACAATGAGCAGTTCTTC. The encoded protein is CASSLSPSPYNEQFF.

This clonotype has ten or more counts. The chain couples TRBV10-3 to TRBJ2-5; 7 bases are a match to TRBD1. The V and J ends lost 1 base and 1 base, in that order; junction bases with no gene match: 9. This CDR3 contains 17 residues. Germline V lookup: CDR1 ENHRY, CDR2 SYGVKD. This CDR3 is CAISEWGTALGQETQYF. CDR3 nucleotide sequence: TGTGCCATCAGTGAGTGGGGGACAGCCCTGGGCCAAGAGACCCAGTACTTC.

This clonotype was found a few times. The V call is TRBV24-1, the J call TRBJ2-3; D is undetermined. The germline V and J ends were trimmed by 2 bases and 0 bases, with 8 bases remaining between them. Germline V gene sequence: CDR1 KGHDR, CDR2 SFDVKD. The CDR3 length is 15 residues. The CDR3 coding sequence is TGTGCCACCAGTGATTCGACATATAGCACAGATACGCAGTATTTT. Amino acid sequence: CATSDSTYSTDTQYF.

The V call is TRBV2, the J call TRBJ2-5; D uncertain. From germline, CDR1 is SNHLY and CDR2 FYNNEI. The germline V and J ends were trimmed by 7 bases and 5 bases, with 14 bases remaining between them. The CDR3 has 13 amino acids. CDR3 amino acids: CASTWGMRETQYF. The CDR3 bases are TGTGCCAGCACTTGGGGTATGAGGGAGACCCAGTACTTC. The variable domain in full, with the rest retrieved from reference TRBV2 and TRBJ2-5, is EPEVTQTPSHQVTQMGQEVILRCVPISNHLYFYWYRQILGQKVEFLVSFYNNEISEKSEIFDDQFSVERPDGSNFTLKIRSTKLEDSAMYFCASTWGMRETQYFGPGTRLLVL.

This clonotype occurred many times. The chain joins TRBV7-6 to TRBJ2-7; no clear D. CDR3 length equals 13 residues. The germline CDR1 and CDR2 sequences are SGHVS and FNYEAQ. V was clipped by 5 bases and J by 2 bases, with 10 bases between them. CDR3 nucleotide sequence: TGTGCCAGCAGCCTAGACCCAACCTACGAGCAGTACGTC. Translating it yields CASSLDPTYEQYV.